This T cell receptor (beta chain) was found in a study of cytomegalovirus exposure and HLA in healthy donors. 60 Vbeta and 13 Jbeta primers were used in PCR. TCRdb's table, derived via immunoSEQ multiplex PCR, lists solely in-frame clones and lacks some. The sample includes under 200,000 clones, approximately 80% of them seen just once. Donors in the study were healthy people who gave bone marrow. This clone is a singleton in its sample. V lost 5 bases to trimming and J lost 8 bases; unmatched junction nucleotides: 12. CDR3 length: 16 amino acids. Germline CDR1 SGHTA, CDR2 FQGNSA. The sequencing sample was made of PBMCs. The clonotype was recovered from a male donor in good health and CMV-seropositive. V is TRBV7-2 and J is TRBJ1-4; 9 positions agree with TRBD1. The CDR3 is CASSHRGRGSGEKLFF. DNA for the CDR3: TGTGCCAGCAGCCACAGGGGGCGCGGTAGTGGAGAAAAACTGTTTTTT.